This T cell receptor (beta chain) stems from a study of T cell clonality in common variable immunodeficiency. Whole-study findings and limits: Patient heterogeneity in the CVID cohort limited correlations between repertoire features and clinical complications. Compared with healthy controls, CVID subjects showed increased TCRbeta clonality, mostly in about a third.

This clone showed up many times. Its antigen is as yet unknown. The read gets to within 3 residues of the CDR3 end, and the germline J gene fills in the rest. Assay: immunoSEQ multiplex PCR; the TCRdb copy retains only in-frame clones and omits some. Reported are 39,000 or so clones, none seen only once; the ten largest carry 2.5% to 3.5%. V was pared by 0 bases and J by 2 bases, with 14 bases between. The CDR3 extends over 15 amino acids. The V gene's germline CDR1 is DFQATT and CDR2 SNEGSKA (reference sequence). Patients and controls were mostly of Caucasian heritage. The TCR originated in a person aged 18 to 75 in good health. The chain carries TRBV20-1 and TRBJ2-7; unclear D gene. The sample was peripheral blood mononuclear cells. The CDR3 spells CSARDPGATPYEQYF. CDR3 DNA (partial): TGCAGTGCTAGAGATCCAGGAGCAACCCCCTACGAG.